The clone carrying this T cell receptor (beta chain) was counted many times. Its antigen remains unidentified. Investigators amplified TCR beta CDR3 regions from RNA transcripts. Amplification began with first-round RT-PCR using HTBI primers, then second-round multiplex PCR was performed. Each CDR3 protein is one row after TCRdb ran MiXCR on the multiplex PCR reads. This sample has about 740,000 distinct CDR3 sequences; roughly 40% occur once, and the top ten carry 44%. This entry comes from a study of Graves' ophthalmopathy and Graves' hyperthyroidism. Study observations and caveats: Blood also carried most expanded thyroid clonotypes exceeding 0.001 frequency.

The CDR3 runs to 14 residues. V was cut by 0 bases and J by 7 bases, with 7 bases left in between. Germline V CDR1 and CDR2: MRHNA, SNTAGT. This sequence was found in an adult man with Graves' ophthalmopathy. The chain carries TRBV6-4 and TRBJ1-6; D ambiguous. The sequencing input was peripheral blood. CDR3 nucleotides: TGTGCCAGCAGTGACTCGGGGTTCAATTCACCCCTCCACTTT. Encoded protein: CASSDSGFNSPLHF.